The clone carrying this T cell receptor (beta chain) was picked up many times. Its antigen remains unknown. This entry is derived from a study of spatial heterogeneity in lung cancer. The ends were cut back, 8 bases at V and 1 base at J, with 21 bases in the middle. The CDR3 consists of 17 residues. The V gene's germline CDR1 is LNHDA and CDR2 SQIVND (reference sequence). Whole-study findings and limits: Estimation of coverage gave values of about 7.1% for alpha and 13% for beta chains in tumor T cells. Tumoral mutation counts were tracked by counts of expanded intratumoral alpha and beta TCRs. Expanded TCRs that were ubiquitous or regional had counts tracking ubiquitous and regional nonsynonymous mutations, respectively.

One entry per CDR3 protein results from TCRdb running MiXCR on the 5' RACE reads. The table shows 10,000 to 15,000 distinct CDR3 sequences, with 6% to 8.5% occurring only once. Time point: sample taken at primary tumor resection. Whole RNA from tumor, nontumor lung or frozen PBMC was sequenced unsorted. This sequence joins TRBV19 and TRBJ1-5, with D tentatively TRBD1 (6 bases). This TCR came from a female donor with early-stage non-small cell lung cancer. This specimen was lung tumor tissue, taken at surgery. The CDR3 sequence is CASEGQPSSRSNQPQHF. CDR3 nucleotide sequence: TGTGCCAGTGAAGGACAGCCATCTTCCCGGAGCAATCAGCCCCAGCATTTT.